The subject of this entry is one T cell receptor beta chain. The naive CD8 population came from CD45RO-negative cells selected for CCR7, without terminally differentiated effector memory CD45RA+ cells. TCRdb's table, derived via immunoSEQ multiplex PCR, lists solely in-frame clones and lacks some. The data show about 2.1 million clones, about 94% seen once. The CDR3 has 16 residues. V lost 5 bases and J lost 2; bases outside the gene matches: 10. From germline, CDR1 is SGHTA and CDR2 FQGNSA. These data come from a study of shared clonotypes between healthy human individuals. The sample comprised naive CD8+ T cells from PBMCs. This chain connects TRBV7-2 to TRBJ2-5, with TRBD1 matching 8 bases. This receptor was identified in a man between 18 and 35 years old in good health. Some clones in this sample may be carry-over from other donors' samples. The CDR3 nucleotides read TGTGCCAGCAGCACCTGGACAGGGCCGAGGCAAGAGACCCAGTACTTC. Its protein product is CASSTWTGPRQETQYF. Full variable domain (remainder filled in from reference TRBV7-2 and TRBJ2-5): GAGVSQSPSNKVTEKGKDVELRCDPISGHTALYWYRQSLGQGLEFLIYFQGNSAPDKSGLPSDRFSAERTGGSVSTLTIQRTQQEDSAVYLCASSTWTGPRQETQYFGPGTRLLVL.